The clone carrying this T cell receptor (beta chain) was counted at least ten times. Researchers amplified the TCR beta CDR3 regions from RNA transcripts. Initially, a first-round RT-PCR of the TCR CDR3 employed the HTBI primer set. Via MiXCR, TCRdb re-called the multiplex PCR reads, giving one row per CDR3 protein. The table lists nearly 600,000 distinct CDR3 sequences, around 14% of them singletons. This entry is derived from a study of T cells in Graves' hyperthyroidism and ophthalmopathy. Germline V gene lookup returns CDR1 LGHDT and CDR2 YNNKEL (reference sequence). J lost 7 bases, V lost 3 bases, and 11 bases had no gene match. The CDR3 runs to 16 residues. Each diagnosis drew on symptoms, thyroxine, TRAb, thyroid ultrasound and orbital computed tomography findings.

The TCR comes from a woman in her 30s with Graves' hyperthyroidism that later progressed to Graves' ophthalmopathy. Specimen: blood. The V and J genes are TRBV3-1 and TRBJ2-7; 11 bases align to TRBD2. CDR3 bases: TGTGCCAGCAGCCAGCTTAGCGGGAGGGCCGGAGGAGAGCAGTACTTC. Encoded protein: CASSQLSGRAGGEQYF.